Here is one T cell receptor (beta chain) with its context. It lacks a known antigen. No clone much larger than this one lies a single base away; base qualities are absent. The sample comes from a study of regulatory T cells in long-lasting Graves disease (dated by TCRdb to the early 2020s). At the level of the whole study: Newly diagnosed Graves' disease patients had taken antithyroid drugs for less than 3 months. Patients with persistent Graves' disease were compared with patients with newly diagnosed Graves' disease using TCR sequencing and RNA sequencing of peripheral blood. The study was conducted in China and was registered as a clinical trial. A total of around 33 samples underwent TCR sequencing, from roughly 13 patients with persistent Graves' disease and roughly 20 patients with newly diagnosed Graves' disease. Overall results and qualifications from the work: Lower TCR Shannon entropy and fewer highly expanded clones were observed in persistent Graves' disease patients than in newly diagnosed patients, which suggested clonal expansion. The small sample size was acknowledged by the authors as a limitation that may reduce accuracy. Preferential use of TRBV28, TRBJ1-2 and TRBJ2-5 was observed in persistent disease, whereas TRBV20-1 and TRBJ2-1 were favored in newly diagnosed disease. Because the primary lesion, thyroid tissue, could not be accessed, the study looked at peripheral blood alone. Patients with persistent disease shared more public clonotypes (fewer than 3,000) than newly diagnosed patients did (approximately 990). Sequencing and analysis were limited to the TCR beta chain.

Libraries were constructed by multiplex PCR. Sequencer: Illumina HiSeq 4000. To build TCR beta libraries, CDR3 regions were amplified by Arm-PCR using iRepertoire HTBI primers. Before sequencing, the PCR products underwent gel purification. In the paper's pipeline: Across samples, approximately 68 TRBV and roughly 13 TRBJ segments were identified and used for gene usage analysis of CDR3 amino acid clonotypes. COPE and FqMerger were used to merge filtered high-quality paired reads into contigs. BLAST was used to align contigs to IMGT TRBV, TRBD and TRBJ reference genes, with CDR3 defined following IMGT. Any clonotype with a frequency above 0.1% was counted as a highly expanded clone. Shannon entropy was used to measure repertoire diversity, and the Gini coefficient was used to measure V-J evenness. A clonotype was considered public if more than one individual shared it. TCRdb took the public reads, trimmed them with fastp at Q25, ran MiXCR for clone calling and kept in-frame beta chains. Each entry is one CDR3 protein sequence, shown with its most common DNA and genes. These V and J calls rely on TCRdb rather than the paper's analysis. The sample yields over 500,000 distinct CDR3 sequences; about 15% were counted once. The leading ten clones occupy approximately 18% of the sample.

The CDR3 goes from the cysteine to the phenylalanine over 15 residues. The kept DNA is CDR3 alone, 45 bases in frame from the first base. V loses 5 bases of germline sequence and J loses 5 bases, and the interval between the two ends is 18 bases. Looking up the germline V gene yields CDR1 SNHLY and CDR2 FYNNEI. The sample's time point label, in plain terms: newly diagnosed GD, antithyroid drugs for less than 3 months. RNA was extracted from PBMCs in TRIzol for both TCR sequencing and RNA sequencing. Graves' disease was diagnosed according to American Thyroid Association guidelines. Patients were recruited from an endocrinology department in Xi'an, China. From each patient, nine milliliters of peripheral blood was collected into an EDTA anticoagulant tube. PBMCs were isolated by Ficoll Paque Plus density gradient separation without further T cell sorting. An Agilent 2100 Bioanalyzer and agarose gel were used to assess RNA quality, and a NanoDrop 2000 was used to measure RNA concentration.

The same data also contributed to another study, on T cells in Graves' hyperthyroidism and ophthalmopathy. As the second paper documents: A patient counted as having stable Graves' hyperthyroidism if no progression to ophthalmopathy occurred over 18 months of follow-up. Hyperthyroidism patients were newly diagnosed, with disease duration under 2 months, and aged 18 to 65 years. Patients with uncontrolled infections, other autoimmune diseases, pregnancy or lactation were excluded. Diagnoses were based on clinical symptoms, serum thyroxine and TRAb, thyroid ultrasound and orbital computed tomography. A first-round RT-PCR of the TCR CDR3 used the HTBI primer set with the Qiagen OneStep RT-PCR kit. Most expanded thyroid clonotypes (frequency above 0.001) were also detected in blood, a finding suggesting that blood repertoires may reflect thyroid immune responses. Ophthalmopathy was separated from stable hyperthyroidism by a 13 V-J signature model, with about 88% sensitivity and about 81% specificity obtained in cross-validation and 80%/75% obtained in testing. During validation, the model predicted progression to ophthalmopathy a median of around six months ahead of onset, with just under 71% sensitivity and 72.22% specificity. To identify TCR V-J signatures that set the groups apart, the researchers used a discovery cohort of about a hundred patients, made up of roughly 45 with Graves' ophthalmopathy and around 58 with stable Graves' hyperthyroidism. Prospective prediction of ophthalmopathy was tested in an independent validation cohort of some 20 hyperthyroidism patients and around 16 patients who later progressed to ophthalmopathy. The approximately 95 discovery patients were divided at random into training and test sets in a 7:3 ratio. In addition, the study compared T-cell repertoires in thyroid tissue and in blood from roughly 6 Graves' hyperthyroidism patients. Following sampling, methimazole starting at 30 mg daily was given to hyperthyroidism patients, and high-dose intravenous methylprednisolone was given to ophthalmopathy patients. Libraries were constructed in a second round of multiplex PCR, after which size selection and purification were performed. Sequencing of the libraries was done on an Illumina HiSeq2000 using paired-end 100 bp reads. SOAPnuke was used to process the raw data, removing reads that contained adapters or uncalled bases, had a mean Phred below 15, or lacked an exact match to the constant primer or identifier. COPE v1.2.5 was used to merge high-quality paired reads, and clonotypes were defined as unique nucleotide sequences. MiTCR v1.1 was used to align clonotypes to the IMGT TRBV, TRBD and TRBJ reference segments. The analysis included only V-J combinations with a frequency above 0.0001, which together covered roughly 99% of the repertoires. The TCS score was defined as the ratio of F50 (clonal expansion) to E x V (chaos), calculated using BLOSUM62-based TCRdist between CDR3 peptides within each V-J. Welch's t-statistics and random forest reduced roughly 530 V-J features to fewer than 15, which were used in a naive Bayes classifier (R e1071). Sample size was not statistically predetermined, and blinding of investigators to group allocation was not performed. According to the paper, TCR Vbeta CDR3 sequencing was carried out on 135 peripheral blood samples, which came from some 41 ophthalmopathy, around 75 hyperthyroidism and approximately 17 progressor patients.

Sequences were derived from peripheral blood mononuclear cells (PBMCs), sampled at new diagnosis, from a patient treated with antithyroid drugs. The source is a woman aged 25 to 45 with Graves disease. Donor details come from another sample of the same person, matched by shared clones. In this chain, TRBV2 is recombined with TRBJ2-5; the D segment is perhaps TRBD1 or TRBD2, each sharing 5 matched bases. The CDR3: CASSLENTWGETQYF. The DNA reads as follows: TGTGCCAGCAGTCTTGAAAACACGTGGGGGGAGACCCAGTACTTC.